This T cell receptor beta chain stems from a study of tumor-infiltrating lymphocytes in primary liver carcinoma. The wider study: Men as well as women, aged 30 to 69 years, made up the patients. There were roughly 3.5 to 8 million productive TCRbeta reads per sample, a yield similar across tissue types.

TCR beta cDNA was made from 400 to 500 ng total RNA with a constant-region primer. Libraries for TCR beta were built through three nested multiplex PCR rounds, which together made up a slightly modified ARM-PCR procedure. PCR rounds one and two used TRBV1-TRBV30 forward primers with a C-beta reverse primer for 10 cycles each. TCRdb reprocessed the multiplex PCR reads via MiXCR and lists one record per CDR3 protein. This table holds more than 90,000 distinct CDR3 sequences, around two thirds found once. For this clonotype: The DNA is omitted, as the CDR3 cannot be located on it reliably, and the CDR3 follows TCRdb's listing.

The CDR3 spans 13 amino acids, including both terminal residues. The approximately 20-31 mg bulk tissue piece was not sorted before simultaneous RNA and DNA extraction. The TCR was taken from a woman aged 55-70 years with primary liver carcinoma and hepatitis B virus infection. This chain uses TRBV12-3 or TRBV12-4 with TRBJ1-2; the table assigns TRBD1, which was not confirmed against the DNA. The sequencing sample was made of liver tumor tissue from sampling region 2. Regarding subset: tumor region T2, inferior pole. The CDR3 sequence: CASILGQRYGCTF.